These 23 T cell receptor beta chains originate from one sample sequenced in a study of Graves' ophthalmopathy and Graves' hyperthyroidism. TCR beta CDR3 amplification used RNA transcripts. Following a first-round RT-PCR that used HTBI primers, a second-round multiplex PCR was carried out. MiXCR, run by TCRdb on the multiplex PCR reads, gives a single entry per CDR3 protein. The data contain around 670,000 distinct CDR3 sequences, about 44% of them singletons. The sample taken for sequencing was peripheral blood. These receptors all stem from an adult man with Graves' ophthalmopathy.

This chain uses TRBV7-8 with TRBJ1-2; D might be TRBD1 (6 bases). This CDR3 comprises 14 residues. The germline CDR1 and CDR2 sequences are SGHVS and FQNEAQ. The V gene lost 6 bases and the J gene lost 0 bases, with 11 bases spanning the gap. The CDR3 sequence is CASSYGQPNYGYTF. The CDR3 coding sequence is TGTGCCAGCAGTTACGGACAGCCTAACTATGGCTACACCTTC.

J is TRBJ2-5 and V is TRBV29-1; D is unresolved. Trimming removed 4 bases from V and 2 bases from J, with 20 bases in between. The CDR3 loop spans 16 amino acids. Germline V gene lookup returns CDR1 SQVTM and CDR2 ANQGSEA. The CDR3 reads CSVGDMGFRAQETQYF. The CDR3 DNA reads TGCAGCGTTGGAGACATGGGGTTCAGAGCACAAGAGACCCAGTACTTC.

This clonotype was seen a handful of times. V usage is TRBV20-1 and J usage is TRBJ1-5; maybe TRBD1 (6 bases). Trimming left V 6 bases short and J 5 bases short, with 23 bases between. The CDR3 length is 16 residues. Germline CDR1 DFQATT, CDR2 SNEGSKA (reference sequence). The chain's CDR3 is CSARDAGGREDQPQHF. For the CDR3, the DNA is TGCAGTGCCAGGGATGCTGGGGGCCGGGAGGATCAGCCCCAGCATTTT.

Written as DNA, the CDR3 is TGTGCCAGCAGCTCAAACACCCAGTACTTC. It encodes CASSSNTQYF. This chain links TRBV7-2 with TRBJ2-5, with unresolved D. Trimming shortened V by 4 bases and J by 8 bases, and 5 bases separated the two germline ends. Germline V gene sequence: CDR1 SGHTA, CDR2 FQGNSA. This CDR3 spans 10 amino acids.

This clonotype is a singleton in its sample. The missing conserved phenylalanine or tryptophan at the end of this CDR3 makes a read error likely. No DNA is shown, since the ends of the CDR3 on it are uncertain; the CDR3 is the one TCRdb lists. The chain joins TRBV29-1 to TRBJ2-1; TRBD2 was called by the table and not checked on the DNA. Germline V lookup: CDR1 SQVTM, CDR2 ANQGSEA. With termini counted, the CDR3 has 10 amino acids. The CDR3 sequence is CSVARLAGNT.

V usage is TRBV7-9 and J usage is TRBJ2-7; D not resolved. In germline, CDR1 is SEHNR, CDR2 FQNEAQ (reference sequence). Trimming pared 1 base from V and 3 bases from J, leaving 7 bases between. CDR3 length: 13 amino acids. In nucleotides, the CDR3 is TGTGCCAGCAGCTTAGAAGCGATCTACGAGCAGTACTTC. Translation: CASSLEAIYEQYF. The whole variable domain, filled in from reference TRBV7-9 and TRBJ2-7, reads DTGVSQNPRHKITKRGQNVTFRCDPISEHNRLYWYRQTLGQGPEFLTYFQNEAQLEKSRLLSDRFSAERPKGSFSTLEIQRTEQGDSAMYLCASSLEAIYEQYFGPGTRLTVT.

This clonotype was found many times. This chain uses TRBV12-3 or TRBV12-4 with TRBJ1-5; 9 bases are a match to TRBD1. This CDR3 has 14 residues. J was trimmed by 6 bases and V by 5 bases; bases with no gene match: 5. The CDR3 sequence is CASSPGTGSQPQHF. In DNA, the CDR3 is TGTGCCAGCAGTCCAGGGACAGGGAGTCAGCCCCAGCATTTT.

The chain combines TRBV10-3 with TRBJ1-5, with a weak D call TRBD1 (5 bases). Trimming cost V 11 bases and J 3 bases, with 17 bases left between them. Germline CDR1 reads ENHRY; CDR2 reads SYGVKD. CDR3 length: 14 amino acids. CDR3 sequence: CAARGAGNNQPQHF. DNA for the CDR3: TGTGCCGCCAGAGGGGCAGGGAACAATCAGCCCCAGCATTTT.

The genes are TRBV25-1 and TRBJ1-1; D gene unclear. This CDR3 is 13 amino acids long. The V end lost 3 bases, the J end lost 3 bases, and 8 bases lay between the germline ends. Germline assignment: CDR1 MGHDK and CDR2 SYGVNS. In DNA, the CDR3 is TGTGCCAGCAGTGACACCTGGGACACTGAAGCTTTCTTT. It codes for CASSDTWDTEAFF.

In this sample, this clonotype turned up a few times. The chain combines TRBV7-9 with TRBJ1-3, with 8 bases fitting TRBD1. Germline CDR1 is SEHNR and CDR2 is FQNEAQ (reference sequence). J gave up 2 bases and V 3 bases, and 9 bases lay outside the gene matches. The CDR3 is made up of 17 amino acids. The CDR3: CASSFNYPTGAGNTIYF. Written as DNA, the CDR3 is TGTGCCAGCAGCTTTAATTACCCGACAGGGGCTGGAAACACCATATATTTT.

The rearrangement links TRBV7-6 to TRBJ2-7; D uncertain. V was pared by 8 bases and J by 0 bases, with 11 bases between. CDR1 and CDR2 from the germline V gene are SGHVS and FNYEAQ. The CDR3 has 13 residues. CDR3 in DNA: TGTGCCAGCTCGGGCAATGGCTCCTACGAGCAGTACTTC. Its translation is CASSGNGSYEQYF.

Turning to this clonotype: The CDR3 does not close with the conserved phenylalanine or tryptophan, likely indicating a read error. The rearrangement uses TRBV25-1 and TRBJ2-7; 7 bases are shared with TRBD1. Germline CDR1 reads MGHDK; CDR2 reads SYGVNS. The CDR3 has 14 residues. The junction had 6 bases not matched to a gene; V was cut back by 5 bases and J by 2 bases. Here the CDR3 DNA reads TGTGCCAGCAGTCCTACCGACAGGGCCTACGAGCAGTACCTC. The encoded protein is CASSPTDRAYEQYL.

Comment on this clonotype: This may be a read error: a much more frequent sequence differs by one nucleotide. CDR3 sequence: CASSLDLGSPLHF. In nucleotides, the CDR3 is TGTGCCAGCAGCCTAGATCTGGGGTCACCCCTCCACTTT. This chain connects TRBV2 to TRBJ1-6; D gene ambiguous. Germline CDR1 is SNHLY and CDR2 is FYNNEI. CDR3 length equals 13 residues. V shed 6 bases and J shed 10 bases, with 13 bases lying between them.

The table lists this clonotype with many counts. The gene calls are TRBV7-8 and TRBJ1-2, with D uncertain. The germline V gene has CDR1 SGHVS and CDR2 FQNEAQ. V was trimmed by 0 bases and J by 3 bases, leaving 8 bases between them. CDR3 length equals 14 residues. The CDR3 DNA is TGTGCCAGCAGCTTAGCCGGCGTAGACTATGGCTACACCTTC. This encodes CASSLAGVDYGYTF.

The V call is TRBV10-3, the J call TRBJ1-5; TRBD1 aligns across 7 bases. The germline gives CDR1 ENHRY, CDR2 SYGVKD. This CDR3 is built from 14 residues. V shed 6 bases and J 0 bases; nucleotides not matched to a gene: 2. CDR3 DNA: TGTGCCATCAGGGACAGGTATAGCAATCAGCCCCAGCATTTT. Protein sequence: CAIRDRYSNQPQHF.

CDR3 DNA: TGTGCCAGCAGTACGGGTGCGGGGAACACTGAAGCTTTCTTT. It specifies CASSTGAGNTEAFF. The chain couples TRBV9 to TRBJ1-1; no firm D call. Germline lookup yields CDR1 SGDLS and CDR2 YYNGEE. V was trimmed by 5 bases and J by 1 base, leaving 12 bases between them. The CDR3 has 14 amino acids.

CDR3 sequence (DNA): TGCAGTGCTACCCGGACAGGGGATAGCAATCAGCCCCAGCATTTT. This encodes CSATRTGDSNQPQHF. V usage is TRBV20-1 and J usage is TRBJ1-5, with 9 positions matching TRBD1. Germline CDR1 DFQATT, CDR2 SNEGSKA (reference sequence). CDR3 length: 15 residues. The ends lost 4 bases at V and 0 bases at J; junction bases unmatched: 4.

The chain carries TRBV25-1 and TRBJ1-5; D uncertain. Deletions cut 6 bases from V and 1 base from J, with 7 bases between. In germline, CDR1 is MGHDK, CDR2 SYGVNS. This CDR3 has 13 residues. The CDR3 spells CASRGISNQPQHF. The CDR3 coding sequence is TGTGCCAGCAGAGGGATCAGCAATCAGCCCCAGCATTTT.

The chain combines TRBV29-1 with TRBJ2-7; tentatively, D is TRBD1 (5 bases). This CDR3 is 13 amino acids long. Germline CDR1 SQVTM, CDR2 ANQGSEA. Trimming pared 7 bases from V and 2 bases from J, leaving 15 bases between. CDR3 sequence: CSALTAEPYEQYF. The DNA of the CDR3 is TGCAGCGCCCTGACAGCTGAACCCTACGAGCAGTACTTC.

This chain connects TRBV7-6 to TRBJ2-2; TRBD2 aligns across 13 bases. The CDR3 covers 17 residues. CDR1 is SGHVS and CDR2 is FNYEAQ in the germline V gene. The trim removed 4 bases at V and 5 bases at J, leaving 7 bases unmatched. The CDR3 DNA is TGTGCCAGCAGCTCGATCGGACTAGCGGGAGTTACCGGGGAGCTGTTTTTT. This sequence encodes CASSSIGLAGVTGELFF. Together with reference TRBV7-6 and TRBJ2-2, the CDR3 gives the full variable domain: GAGVSQSPRYKVTKRGQDVALRCDPISGHVSLYWYRQALGQGPEFLTYFNYEAQQDKSGLPNDRFSAERPEGSISTLTIQRTEQRDSAMYRCASSSIGLAGVTGELFFGEGSRLTVL.

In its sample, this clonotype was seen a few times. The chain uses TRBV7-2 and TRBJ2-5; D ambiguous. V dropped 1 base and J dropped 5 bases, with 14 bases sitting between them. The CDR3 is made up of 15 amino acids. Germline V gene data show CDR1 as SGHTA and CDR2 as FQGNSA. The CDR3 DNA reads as TGTGCCAGCAGCTTAGGATCAGGTAGTCGGGAGACCCAGTACTTC. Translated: CASSLGSGSRETQYF.

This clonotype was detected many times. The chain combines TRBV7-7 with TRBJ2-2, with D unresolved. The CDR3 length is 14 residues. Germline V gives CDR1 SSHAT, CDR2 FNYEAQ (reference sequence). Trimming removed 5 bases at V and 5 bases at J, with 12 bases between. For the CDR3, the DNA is TGTGCCAGCAGCGTAACCCTTAGGACCGGGGAGCTGTTTTTT. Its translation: CASSVTLRTGELFF. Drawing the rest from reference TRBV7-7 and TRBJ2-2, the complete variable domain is GAGVSQSPRYKVTKRGQDVTLRCDPISSHATLYWYQQALGQGPEFLTYFNYEAQPDKSGLPSDRFSAERPEGSISTLTIQRTEQRDSAMYRCASSVTLRTGELFFGEGSRLTVL.

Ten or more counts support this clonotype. The CDR3 region is CASRKGTAQETQYF. The CDR3 nucleotides read TGTGCCAGCAGGAAAGGGACAGCTCAAGAGACCCAGTACTTC. The V gene is TRBV2, the J gene TRBJ2-5; 7 bases line up with TRBD1. The germline CDR1 and CDR2 sequences are SNHLY and FYNNEI. Trimming removed 6 bases from V and 2 bases from J; junction bases left unmatched: 6. The CDR3 sequence is 14 residues long. The full variable domain, completed using reference TRBV2 and TRBJ2-5, is EPEVTQTPSHQVTQMGQEVILRCVPISNHLYFYWYRQILGQKVEFLVSFYNNEISEKSEIFDDQFSVERPDGSNFTLKIRSTKLEDSAMYFCASRKGTAQETQYFGPGTRLLVL.